A single T cell receptor beta chain is shown here with its context. The data derive from a study of CD8 T cells in Susac syndrome. Reverse transcription of roughly 0.5 to 1 ug RNA was carried out with random hexamers. TCRdb reprocessed the immunoSEQ multiplex PCR reads via MiXCR and lists one record per CDR3 protein. The sample carries about 140,000 distinct CDR3 sequences, 90% to 95% recorded once. This CDR3 has 12 amino acids. V lost 5 bases and J 3 bases, leaving 8 bases between the germline ends. Germline V gives CDR1 DFQATT, CDR2 SNEGSKA (reference sequence). This receptor was identified in a human donor in good health. Source material: CD8+ T cells from PBMCs. The V call is TRBV20-1, the J call TRBJ2-1; D ambiguous. CDR3 loop: CSAVDDYNEQFF. In nucleotides, the CDR3 is TGCAGTGCTGTAGACGACTACAATGAGCAGTTCTTC.